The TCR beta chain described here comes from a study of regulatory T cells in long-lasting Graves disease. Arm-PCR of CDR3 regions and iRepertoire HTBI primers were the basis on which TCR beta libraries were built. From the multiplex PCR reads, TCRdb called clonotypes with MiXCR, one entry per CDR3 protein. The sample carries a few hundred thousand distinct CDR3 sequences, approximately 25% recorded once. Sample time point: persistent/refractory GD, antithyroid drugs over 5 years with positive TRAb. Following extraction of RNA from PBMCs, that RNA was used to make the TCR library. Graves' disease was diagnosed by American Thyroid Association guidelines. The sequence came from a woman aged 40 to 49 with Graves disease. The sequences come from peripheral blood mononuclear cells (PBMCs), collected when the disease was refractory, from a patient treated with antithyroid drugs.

The CDR3 region is CASSHSLAFRGGVTQYF. CDR3 coding DNA: TGCGCCAGCAGCCACAGCCTGGCGTTCAGGGGCGGAGTGACCCAGTACTTC. The chain is built from TRBV4-1 and TRBJ2-5, with D perhaps matching TRBD1 (6 bases). V lost 3 bases and J lost 7, with 24 bases in between. This CDR3 is built from 17 residues. Per germline, CDR1 MGHRA and CDR2 YSYEKL.